This T cell receptor (beta chain) was captured in a study of human CD8 memory T cell subsets. TCR beta libraries were made by UMI-labeled 5' RACE. Using the 5' RACE reads, TCRdb records one entry per CDR3 protein without DNA. The sample table includes about 6,700 distinct CDR3 sequences. With exhausted-like traits, TPEX cells were early memory CD8+ T cells that were CCR7+ PD-1+ TIGIT+. Healthy donors' buffy coats yielded the PBMC. Study-level findings and limits: While effector memory cells differed, stem-like memory and precursor exhausted T cells had similarly high diversity. No chain other than the T cell receptor beta chain was sequenced.

By frequency, this clonotype registers medium-sized. The target antigen is unknown. Per the germline V gene, CDR1 is SGHKS and CDR2 is YYEKEE (reference sequence). This CDR3 comprises 15 residues. This chain links TRBV5-5 with TRBJ1-6; with no DNA, the TCRdb D assignment of TRBD1 cannot be verified. The sample comprised CD8+ T cells from PBMCs. The receptor's source is a human donor in good health. The CDR3 reads CASSTEGMDNSPLHF. The variable domain in full, with the rest retrieved from reference TRBV5-5 and TRBJ1-6, is DAGVTQSPTHLIKTRGQQVTLRCSPISGHKSVSWYQQVLGQGPQFIFQYYEKEERGRGNFPDRFSARQFPNYSSELNVNALLLGDSALYLCASSTEGMDNSPLHFGNGTRLTVT.